Each of the 10 T cell receptor beta chains below was sequenced from the same sample in a study of OX40 agonist ivuxolimab in advanced cancers. Using immunoSEQ multiplex PCR, the repertoire was profiled, and TCRdb retains in-frame clones only, with some absent. The sample yields approximately 76,000 clones, about 90% seen once. Specimen: CD4+ or CD8+ T cells sorted from blood, collected in a trial of the OX40 agonist ivuxolimab. These receptors came from an adult with an advanced solid tumor such as melanoma, head and neck, liver or kidney cancer.

The chain couples TRBV28 to TRBJ1-4; TRBD1 aligns across 8 bases. This CDR3 is built from 14 residues. Trimming cost V 5 bases and J 4 bases; bases outside gene matches: 3. Germline V gene data show CDR1 as MDHEN and CDR2 as SYDVKM. CDR3 protein: CASSKDRVNEKLFF. CDR3 nucleotides: TGTGCCAGCAGTAAGGACAGGGTTAATGAAAAACTGTTTTTT.

The DNA for the CDR3 is TGTGCCAGTAGTATCATCCGTACGACCTACAATGAGCAGTTCTTC. Its protein is CASSIIRTTYNEQFF. The chain couples TRBV19 to TRBJ2-1; D not certain. The CDR3 sequence is 15 residues long. CDR1 is LNHDA and CDR2 is SQIVND in the germline V gene (reference sequence). V lost 3 bases and J 2 bases, leaving 11 bases between the germline ends.

This clone was observed a handful of times. This chain joins TRBV28 and TRBJ1-2; D is undetermined. The CDR3 is 12 amino acids. CDR1 is MDHEN, CDR2 SYDVKM, per germline. V lost 3 bases and J 10 bases, leaving 12 bases between the germline ends. Written as DNA, the CDR3 is TGTGCCAGCAGTTTGGGTAGTCTCGACTACACCTTC. Residues: CASSLGSLDYTF.

The V and J genes are TRBV7-9 and TRBJ2-2, with D unclear. CDR1 and CDR2 from the germline V gene are SEHNR and FQNEAQ (reference sequence). The CDR3 runs to 16 residues. The V and J ends lost 0 bases and 0 bases respectively, with 8 bases between them. CDR3 amino acids: CASSLAGRANTGELFF. Here the CDR3 DNA reads TGTGCCAGCAGCTTAGCTGGGCGTGCGAACACCGGGGAGCTGTTTTTT.

The chain combines TRBV7-9 with TRBJ1-6, with D perhaps matching TRBD1 (5 bases). The V end lost 5 bases, the J end lost 0 bases, and 11 bases lay between the germline ends. This CDR3 region has 16 residues. The germline V gene encodes CDR1 SEHNR and CDR2 FQNEAQ (reference sequence). The CDR3 DNA follows: TGTGCCAGCAGCCCGGGGGGAAACTCCTATAATTCACCCCTCCACTTT. Its translation: CASSPGGNSYNSPLHF.

V and J are TRBV7-3 and TRBJ2-5, with D perhaps assigned TRBD1 or TRBD2 (5 bases each). This CDR3 comprises 15 residues. The germline V gene encodes CDR1 SGHTA and CDR2 FQGTGA. The V end was cut by 3 bases, the J end by 5 bases, with 16 bases between. The CDR3 reads CASSLGRSIEETQYF. The CDR3 nucleotides read TGTGCCAGCAGCTTGGGACGGAGCATCGAGGAGACCCAGTACTTC.

This clone has only a few counts. The V gene is TRBV9, the J gene TRBJ1-3; D is unresolved. Trimming stripped 2 bases from V and 4 bases from J, with 10 bases between. CDR1 SGDLS and CDR2 YYNGEE come from the germline V gene. The CDR3 covers 14 residues. The CDR3 nucleotides are TGTGCCAGCAGCGTGCAACCGGACGGAAACACCATATATTTT. Translating gives CASSVQPDGNTIYF.

V and J are TRBV9 and TRBJ2-1; 9 bases align to TRBD1. Germline V gene lookup returns CDR1 SGDLS and CDR2 YYNGEE. Germline trimming cut 3 bases from V and 7 bases from J; bases unmatched to any gene: 8. CDR3 size: 15 residues. The CDR3 loop is CASSASGTGNNEQFF. CDR3 coding DNA: TGTGCCAGCAGCGCCTCCGGGACAGGGAATAATGAGCAGTTCTTC.

V and J are TRBV6-5 and TRBJ2-7; D unclear. This CDR3 spans 11 amino acids. V was pared by 10 bases and J by 0 bases, with 7 bases between. The V gene's germline CDR1 is MNHEY and CDR2 SVGAGI. CDR3 amino acids: CATSGSYEQYF. The CDR3 DNA follows: TGTGCCACTTCCGGCTCCTACGAGCAGTACTTC.

The J gene is TRBJ2-2, the V gene TRBV9, with 9 positions matching TRBD2. The V segment lost 0 bases and the J segment 4 bases; nucleotides outside the gene matches: 19. Germline values: CDR1 SGDLS, CDR2 YYNGEE. The CDR3 loop spans 21 amino acids. CDR3 in amino acids: CASSVAAPYRPAGGATGELFF. CDR3 bases: TGTGCCAGCAGCGTAGCAGCCCCCTATCGTCCAGCGGGGGGTGCCACCGGGGAGCTGTTTTTT. Drawing the rest from reference TRBV9 and TRBJ2-2, the complete variable domain is DSGVTQTPKHLITATGQRVTLRCSPRSGDLSVYWYQQSLDQGLQFLIQYYNGEERAKGNILERFSAQQFPDLHSELNLSSLELGDSALYFCASSVAAPYRPAGGATGELFFGEGSRLTVL.